The T cell receptor (beta chain) under discussion was sequenced for a study of human T cells and chemical hapten exposure. Study in general: Across samples, TCR yields varied, mostly owing to small differences in pooled library volumes. Study results and limitations: Sensitizing to DPC left TCRs with a frequency above 1 in 1000 unaltered.

The time point here: patch test 1, 2 weeks after DPC sensitization. Treatment specified: therapeutic diphenylcyclopropenone sensitization with weekly scalp DPC. Original methodology: Between about 23,224 and 750,000 TCRs appeared in each sample, and the median stood at approximately 100,000. TCRdb used MiXCR to reprocess the RACE reads, holding one entry per CDR3 protein. None of the V and J calls come from the authors' own analysis; TCRdb made them. The repertoire has approximately 350,000 distinct CDR3 sequences, around 7% of them found once; the top ten carry less than 10%. This clonotype has at least ten counts. Its target is unknown. The germline V and J ends were trimmed by 4 bases and 1 base, with 10 bases remaining between them. Germline V lookup: CDR1 SNHLY, CDR2 FYNNEI. The CDR3 length is 14 residues.

Sequenced material: whole blood, taken in connection with sensitization to the hapten diphenylcyclopropenone (DPC). The chain recombines TRBV2 with TRBJ1-1, with D tentatively TRBD1 (5 bases). The sequence was obtained from a woman younger than 30 with alopecia areata. Some clones in this sample may be carry-over from other donors' samples. CDR3 bases: TGTGCCAGCAGTGGGGGACGGCCGAACACTGAAGCTTTCTTT. Its translation is CASSGGRPNTEAFF.